This TCR beta chain stems from a study of shared clonotypes between healthy human individuals (dated by TCRdb to the early 2020s). A note on the overall study: The cohort included a few men and a couple of women between 18 and 49 years of age. For each donor, three plates each were used for CD4 naive and CD4 memory, two plates were used for CD8 naive, and one plate was used for CD8 memory. The study deeply sequenced blood TCR repertoires of about 5 healthy adults to estimate repertoire size and the extent of clonotype sharing between individuals. Different laboratories and diverse techniques were used to prepare libraries and sequence TCR repertoires, to increase sequencing depth and limit assay-specific biases. Between about 0.8 and 9.5 billion PBMCs per donor were obtained by leukapheresis. Here is what the overall study found, with its caveats: Sampling was restricted to blood, and TCR repertoires in tissue are likely to differ from TCR repertoires in blood. Sharing across several donors was observed for 5% to 6.5% of naive CD4, under 4% of naive CD8, 2% to 2.5% of memory CD4, and around 0.42% of memory CD8 clonotypes. Pairwise subsampling led to the expectation that sequencing depth would affect the degree of clonotype sharing among donors. Estimated clonotype richness was generally larger for naive than for memory subsets. The small number of donors limited the genetic and exposure-history diversity represented. Compared with non-shared clonotypes, clonotypes shared by all four sorted-subset donors had higher generation probabilities. Incomplete sequencing was indicated by rarefaction of sorted-subset datasets, despite the large sequencing depth.

TCR CDR3 regions were amplified from genomic DNA by multiplex PCR using the deep immunoSEQ assay. Genomic DNA extracted from each cell subset was distributed evenly over all wells of several immunoSEQ 96-well plates, and each plate served as one replicate. For sorted subsets, roughly 200 ng of genomic DNA, equivalent to some 33,000 T cell genomes, went into each replicate PCR. Purified libraries were measured with a Qubit 3.0 fluorometer, size-checked on a Bioanalyzer 2100, and measured again with the KAPA Library Quantification kit. A separate single-read 150-cycle Illumina NextSeq 550 flow cell was used to sequence each immunoSEQ 96-well plate. The published analysis was carried out like this. Because the immunoSEQ output held only junctional sequences and lacked quality scores, the filtering could not match the filtering applied to full-length reads. Sequences were annotated with PyIR, a Python wrapper for IgBLAST v1.9, and V/J genes and CDR3 were assigned using IMGT germline references. Any read was removed if the V/J assignment was weak (E-value above 1e-6), the CDR3 was missing, or the read contained stop codons, out-of-frame junctions, or ambiguous translated residues. V3J clonotypes were defined by identical inferred V gene, J gene, and CDR3 amino acid sequence. The percentage overlap between two repertoires was calculated by dividing the number of shared unique clonotypes by the size of the smaller repertoire. Repertoire richness was assessed with RTK rarefaction, the Chao1 estimator, and Recon v2.1 estimates of unobserved clonotypes. OLGA was used to compute generation probabilities for all TCRbeta clonotypes that the gDNA method yielded from a handful of donors. The table was pulled from immuneACCESS by TCRdb, which kept in-frame rearrangements only. Such tables lose some clones; where checked, under half of the loss comes from unresolved V genes, and the rest has no known cause. The D gene and trimming were derived from the DNA, and the V and J assignments and clone size from that table. The sample table contains about 1.5 million clones; only one count was recorded for roughly 98% of them. Clones ranked in the top ten supply 0.45% of the sample.

Regarding this clone: Its antigen specificity is not known. Base qualities are not at hand, and no much larger clone is one base apart. Additional DNA sequences in this sample encode the identical CDR3.

Donors were healthy HIV-negative adults with no recently reported acute infections or vaccinations. Every donor was a Caucasian adult living in Nashville, Tennessee, USA. Magnetic negative selection was used to enrich CD4+ T cells, after which naive cells were positively selected on CD45RA and the negative fraction became the memory subset. Blood was obtained by leukapheresis, after which PBMCs were separated by Ficoll-Histopaque density gradient centrifugation and cryopreserved in liquid nitrogen vapor phase. Purity and quantity of every magnetically sorted T cell population were checked by analytical flow cytometry. From each sorted fraction, genomic DNA was isolated and quantified by UV absorbance on a Nanodrop 2000c. V gives up 2 bases and J gives up 10 bases, and the segment between their germline ends measures 12 bases. From the germline V gene, CDR1 is MNHEY and CDR2 is SVGAGI. The CDR3 sequence holds 13 residues, the cysteine and phenylalanine included. This entry keeps only the CDR3 DNA: 39 bases, framed from base 1.

The rearrangement combines TRBV6-5 with TRBJ2-1; TRBD2 is perhaps the D gene, given 6 matching bases. This sequence originates from a man under 40 in good health. The specimen sequenced was naive CD4+ T cells sorted from blood. The intended sense of this specimen's cell subset or site label: CD45RA+ positively selected. The CDR3 protein is CASSYRRGNEQFF. The DNA sequence is given as TGTGCCAGCAGTTACCGGCGCGGGAACGAGCAGTTCTTC.